This entry is about one T cell receptor (beta chain). Antigen specificity is unknown. The germline gene is not matched at one end of the junction; a read error may be the cause. The table came from immunoSEQ multiplex PCR; TCRdb's copy has only in-frame clones and leaves some out. The sample holds some 1,100 clones, 82% seen once. This sample stems from a study of immune evolution from preneoplasia to lung adenocarcinoma. Study conclusions and caveats: Normal lung had highest clonality; later lesions appeared denser, more diverse.

CDR3 size: 10 residues. The V gene's germline CDR1 is SQVTM and CDR2 ANQGSEA. Between the mid-2010s and the late 2010s, patients underwent resection in Japan or China. H&E slides confirmed each diagnosis, reviewed by two pathologists independently. The sequenced sample was FFPE atypical adenomatous hyperplasia tissue from the lung. Subset here: atypical adenomatous hyperplasia (AAH), lung preneoplasia. The V gene is TRBV29-1, the J gene TRBJ2-5; D uncertain. This sequence was found in a person aged 65-85 years with lung adenocarcinoma. CDR3 nucleotides: TGCAGCGTTGGGGATGAGACTCAGTACTTC. This gives the protein CSVGDETQYF.